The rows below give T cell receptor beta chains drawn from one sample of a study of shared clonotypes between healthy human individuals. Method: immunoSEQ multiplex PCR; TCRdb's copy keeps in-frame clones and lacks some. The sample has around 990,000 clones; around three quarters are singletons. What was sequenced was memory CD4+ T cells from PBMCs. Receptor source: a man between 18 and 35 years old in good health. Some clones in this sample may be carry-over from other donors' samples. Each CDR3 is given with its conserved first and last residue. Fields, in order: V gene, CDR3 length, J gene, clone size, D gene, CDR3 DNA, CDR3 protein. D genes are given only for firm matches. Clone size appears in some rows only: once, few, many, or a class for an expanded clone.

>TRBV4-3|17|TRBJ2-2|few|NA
TGCGCCAGCAGCCAAGGGGGGGCTTTCGGGAAAACCGGGGAGCTGTTTTTT
CASSQGGAFGKTGELFF
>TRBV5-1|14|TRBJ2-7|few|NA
TGCGCCAGCAGCTTGACTATTGCGGGCTACGAGCAGTACTTC
CASSLTIAGYEQYF
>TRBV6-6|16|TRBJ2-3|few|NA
TGTGCCAGCAGTTACGGCGGACTACAATTCACAGATACGCAGTATTTT
CASSYGGLQFTDTQYF
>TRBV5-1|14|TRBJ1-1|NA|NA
TGCGCCAGCAGCTTGGACAGCCAGAACACTGAAGCTTTCTTT
CASSLDSQNTEAFF
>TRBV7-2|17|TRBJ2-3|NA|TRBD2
TGTGCCAGCAGCTTAAGGGCCACTAGCGGGGTCACAGATACGCAGTATTTT
CASSLRATSGVTDTQYF
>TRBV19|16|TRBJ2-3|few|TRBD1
TGTGCCACCACCAACCCCGGGACAGGGAAGGGAGATACGCAGTATTTT
CATTNPGTGKGDTQYF
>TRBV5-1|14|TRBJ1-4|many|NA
TGCGCCAGCAGCCCAGGGCGAACTAATGAAAAACTGTTTTTT
CASSPGRTNEKLFF
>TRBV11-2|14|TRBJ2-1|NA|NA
TGTGCCAGCAGCCCCCCGATCGGATACAATGAGCAGTTCTTC
CASSPPIGYNEQFF
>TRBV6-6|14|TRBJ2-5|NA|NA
TGTGCCAGCAGTGGGGGTCCGGGACGGGAGACCCAGTACTTC
CASSGGPGRETQYF
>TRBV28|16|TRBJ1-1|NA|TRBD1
TGTGCCAGCAGTGGAAGGACAGGTAATATGAACACTGAAGCTTTCTTT
CASSGRTGNMNTEAFF
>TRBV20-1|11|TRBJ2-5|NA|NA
TGCAGTGCTAGAGAACGTTGGACCCAGTACTTC
CSARERWTQYF
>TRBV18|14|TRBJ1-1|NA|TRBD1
TGTGCCAGCTCACTAACAGGGGTGAACACTGAAGCTTTCTTT
CASSLTGVNTEAFF
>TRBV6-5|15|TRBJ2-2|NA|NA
TGTGCCAGCAGCCCATTTTTTTGGGATGCCGGGGAGCTGTTTTTT
CASSPFFWDAGELFF
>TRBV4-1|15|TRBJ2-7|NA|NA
TGCGCCAGCAGTGTTGACGAGGGGCACAGGTACGAGCAGTACTTC
CASSVDEGHRYEQYF
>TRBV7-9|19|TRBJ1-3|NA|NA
TGTGCCAGCAGCCAGTCGGGACCGAGCAAAGCTAGTTCTGGAAACACCATATATTTT
CASSQSGPSKASSGNTIYF
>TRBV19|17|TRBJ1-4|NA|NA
TGTGCCAGTAGTATAACGGTGGTGGCCTTAACTAATGAAAAACTGTTTTTT
CASSITVVALTNEKLFF
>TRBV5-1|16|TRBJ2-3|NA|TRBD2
TGCGCCAGCAGCCCTCCTCTAGCGGGGGGGGTAGATACGCAGTATTTT
CASSPPLAGGVDTQYF
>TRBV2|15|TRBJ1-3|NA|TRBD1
TGTGCCAGCAGTTTTGACAGGGTATCTGGAAACACCATATATTTT
CASSFDRVSGNTIYF
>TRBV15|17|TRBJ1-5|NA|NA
TGTGCCACCAGCAGAGATCTGACGGGATTTAGCAATCAGCCCCAGCATTTT
CATSRDLTGFSNQPQHF
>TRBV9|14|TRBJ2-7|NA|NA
TGTGCCAGCAGTAGAGAAGGCTATGCCTACGAGCAGTACTTC
CASSREGYAYEQYF
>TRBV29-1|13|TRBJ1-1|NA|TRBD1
TGCAGCGTACCCGGACAGGGGGCGACTGAAGCTTTCTTT
CSVPGQGATEAFF
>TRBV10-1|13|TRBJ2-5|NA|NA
TGCGCCAGCAGTGAGTTGCCTGAAGAGACCCAGTACTTC
CASSELPEETQYF
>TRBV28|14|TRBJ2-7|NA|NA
TGTGCCAGCAGTCCTAGCGCCCGGGGGTACGAGCAGTACTTC
CASSPSARGYEQYF
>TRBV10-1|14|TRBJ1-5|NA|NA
TGCGCCGCCGAGGATCGGAGCAGCAATCAGCCCCAGCATTTT
CAAEDRSSNQPQHF
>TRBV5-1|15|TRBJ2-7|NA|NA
TGCGCCAGCAGCTTGGGCGGGACCGCCTCCTACGAGCAGTACTTC
CASSLGGTASYEQYF
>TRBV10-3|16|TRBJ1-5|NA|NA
TGTGCCATCAGTGAGTCGGGGGGGGGCTATAATCAGCCCCAGCATTTT
CAISESGGGYNQPQHF
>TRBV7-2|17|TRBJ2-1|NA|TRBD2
TGTGCCAGCAGCTTCCCCAGGTCTAGCGGGAGGACGGGGGAGCAGTTCTTC
CASSFPRSSGRTGEQFF
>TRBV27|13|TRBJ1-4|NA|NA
TGTGCCAGCGCCCGCGACAGGAGTGAAAAACTGTTTTTT
CASARDRSEKLFF
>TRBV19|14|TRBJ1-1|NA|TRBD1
TGTGCCAGTAGAATGGGACAGATGAACACTGAAGCTTTCTTT
CASRMGQMNTEAFF
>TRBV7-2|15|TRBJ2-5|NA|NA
TGTGCCAGCACCCCCCGTGCCGGGAGCCAAGAGACCCAGTACTTC
CASTPRAGSQETQYF
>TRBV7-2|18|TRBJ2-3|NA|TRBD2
TGTGCCAGCAGCCTTTTAAGCGTGGCGGGGGGTTCCACAGATACGCAGTATTTT
CASSLLSVAGGSTDTQYF
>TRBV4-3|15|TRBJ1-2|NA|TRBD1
TGCGCCAGCAGCCTGTGGGACAGGGGAGACTATGGCTACACCTTC
CASSLWDRGDYGYTF
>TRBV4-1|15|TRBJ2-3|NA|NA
TGCGCCAGCAGCTTAAGTTACTCTAGCACAGATACGCAGTATTTT
CASSLSYSSTDTQYF
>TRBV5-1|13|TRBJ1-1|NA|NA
TGCGCCAGCAATCAGGGGAGAGGCACTGAAGCTTTCTTT
CASNQGRGTEAFF
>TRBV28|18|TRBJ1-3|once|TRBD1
TGTGCCAGCAGTCTCTATTCCGGGACAGGGGGCTCTAGAAACACCATATATTTT
CASSLYSGTGGSRNTIYF
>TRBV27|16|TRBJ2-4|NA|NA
TGTGCCAGCAGTCAGTCTCAAACTGGAGCCAAAAACATTCAGTACTTC
CASSQSQTGAKNIQYF
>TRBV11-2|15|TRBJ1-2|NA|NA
TGTGCCAGCAGCTTTGGCGGACCTTTTAACTATGGCTACACCTTC
CASSFGGPFNYGYTF
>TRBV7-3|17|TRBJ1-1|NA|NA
TGTGCCAGCAGCTTAGCCCCGGTGGGGGGCGGAAACACTGAAGCTTTCTTT
CASSLAPVGGGNTEAFF
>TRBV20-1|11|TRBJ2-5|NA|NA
TGCAGTGGTGAGGGTAAAGAGACCCAGTACTTC
CSGEGKETQYF
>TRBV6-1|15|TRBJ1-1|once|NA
TGTGCCAGCAGTGAGAACATAGGGATGAACACTGAAGCTTTCTTT
CASSENIGMNTEAFF